Below are 18 T cell receptor beta chains sequenced from a single sample in a study. TCRdb fed the 5' RACE reads into MiXCR, producing one record per CDR3 protein. The data hold approximately 40,000 distinct CDR3 sequences, with 22% observed a single time. Treg sorting used a CD4+CD25+CD127-/low gate. Sequencing was carried out using Tregs sorted from blood. The receptor source for this set is a female donor with breast cancer.

A note on this clonotype: An end of the junction does not agree with germline; a read error may underlie this. This chain links TRBV20-1 with TRBJ1-5; D not resolved. This CDR3 has 12 residues. Germline CDR1 reads DFQATT; CDR2 reads SNEGSKA (reference sequence). CDR3 amino acids: CGASESWKPQHF. DNA of the CDR3: TGCGGTGCTAGTGAGTCCTGGAAGCCCCAGCATTTT.

The genes are TRBV14 and TRBJ2-3, with TRBD2 identical over 8 bases. Germline V gene data show CDR1 as SGHDN and CDR2 as FVKESK. After removal of 3 bases from V and 5 bases from J, the junction contained 7 bases not matched to a gene. The CDR3 has 15 residues. This chain's CDR3 is CASSQRLAGKDTQYF. In DNA, the CDR3 is TGTGCCAGCAGCCAGCGTCTAGCGGGCAAAGATACGCAGTATTTT.

V gene TRBV6-5 combines with J gene TRBJ2-3; D gene unclear. The CDR3 covers 15 residues. V was cut by 0 bases and J by 2 bases, with 9 bases left in between. Per the germline V gene, CDR1 is MNHEY and CDR2 is SVGAGI. For the CDR3, the DNA is TGTGCCAGCAGTTACTCGACCCCCAACACAGATACGCAGTATTTT. Protein product: CASSYSTPNTDTQYF.

In its sample, this clonotype was seen many times. The chain has TRBV12-3 or TRBV12-4 and TRBJ2-1; TRBD2 matches 10 bases. This CDR3 has 15 residues. Trimming took 7 bases from V and 7 from J; bases not matched to a gene: 10. CDR3 nucleotides: TGTGCCAGCACCCCTCTAGCGGGAGTCTTTAATGAGCAGTTCTTC. It encodes CASTPLAGVFNEQFF.

This sequence joins TRBV12-3 or TRBV12-4 and TRBJ2-5; D is unresolved. This CDR3 comprises 14 residues. The germline V and J ends were trimmed by 3 bases and 5 bases, with 13 bases remaining between them. The CDR3 DNA sequence: TGTGCCAGCAGTTTTATTGGCGTTCTGGAGACCCAGTACTTC. This encodes CASSFIGVLETQYF.

This clonotype was counted at least ten times. The chain recombines TRBV5-1 with TRBJ1-3; D unresolved. This CDR3 contains 14 residues. In germline, CDR1 is SGHRS, CDR2 YFSETQ. V gave up 0 bases and J gave up 4 bases, with 8 bases separating them. The CDR3 bases are TGCGCCAGCAGCTTGGACGGGGTCGGAAACACCATATATTTT. Translation: CASSLDGVGNTIYF.

This clonotype was recorded many times. This rearrangement joins TRBV6-4 to TRBJ1-2, with TRBD1 matching over 8 bases. Germline CDR1 and CDR2: MRHNA and SNTAGT. The V gene end was trimmed by 3 bases and the J gene end by 4 bases; junction bases not matched to a gene: 1. This CDR3 is built from 13 residues. CDR3 protein: CASSEQGAYGYTF. DNA of the CDR3: TGTGCCAGCAGTGAGCAGGGGGCCTATGGCTACACCTTC.

This clonotype was picked up one time. This sequence may be a read error, since a much larger clone differs from it by one base. This rearrangement joins TRBV20-1 to TRBJ1-1, with no clear D. The germline gives CDR1 DFQATT, CDR2 SNEGSKA (reference sequence). The CDR3 has 14 amino acids. DNA for the CDR3: TGCAGTGCTAGTGAGGGCGGAGAGAACACTGAAACTTTCTTT. Amino acids: CSASEGGENTETFF.

By share, this clonotype counts as medium-sized. The chain links TRBV12-3 or TRBV12-4 to TRBJ2-1; tentatively, D is TRBD2 (6 bases). This CDR3 is 15 amino acids long. Trimming left V 3 bases short and J 7 bases short, with 16 bases between. In DNA, the CDR3 is TGTGCCAGCAGTTTGCAGCGGGCCGGGCGAAATGAGCAGTTCTTC. Protein sequence: CASSLQRAGRNEQFF.

This clonotype was observed a handful of times. The J gene is TRBJ2-3, the V gene TRBV20-1; D gene ambiguous. The germline gives CDR1 DFQATT, CDR2 SNEGSKA (reference sequence). The CDR3 is made up of 16 amino acids. Trimming took 0 bases from V and 4 from J, leaving 17 bases between them. CDR3 nucleotide sequence: TGCAGTGCTAGAGATTGGGCGGCCCCGAGCCCAGATACGCAGTATTTT. This translates into CSARDWAAPSPDTQYF.

This clonotype appeared many times. This chain connects TRBV29-1 to TRBJ2-7; no definite D call. Trimming removed 5 bases at V and 1 base at J, with 9 bases between. The CDR3 sequence is 12 residues long. Germline V gene lookup returns CDR1 SQVTM and CDR2 ANQGSEA. The CDR3 reads CSVSGTSYEQYF. DNA of the CDR3: TGCAGCGTTAGTGGAACGTCCTACGAGCAGTACTTC.

On this clonotype itself: One base away lies a much larger clone, so this may be a sequencing read error. The CDR3 region has the DNA TGTGCCAGCAGCGCGGGACGGTTAGTTGGCACTGAAGCTTTCTTT. This codes for CASSAGRLVGTEAFF. V is TRBV5-6 and J is TRBJ1-1, with TRBD1 as a possible D gene (5 bases). Germline CDR1 and CDR2: SGHDT and YYEEEE. The CDR3 has 15 amino acids. Between the trimmed V and J ends, which lost 4 bases and 4 bases, there was a span of 17 bases.

By share of the sample, this clonotype is medium-sized. The chain employs TRBV6-1 and TRBJ2-7; 10 bases are a match to TRBD2. After removal of 8 bases from V and 6 bases from J, the junction contained 16 bases not matched to a gene. The germline gives CDR1 MNHNS, CDR2 SASEGT. The length of the CDR3 is 16 residues. DNA of the CDR3: TGTGCCAGCGCCATGGGACACAGCGGGAGGGCCCGCGAGCAGTACTTC. Amino acids: CASAMGHSGRAREQYF.

The V call is TRBV18, the J call TRBJ2-7; 7 bases agree with TRBD1. The CDR3 length is 16 residues. Germline-derived CDR1 and CDR2 are KGHSH and LQKENI. V shed 2 bases and J 6 bases; nucleotides not matched to a gene: 13. This chain's CDR3 is CASSPDRASISSEQYF. CDR3 nucleotides: TGTGCCAGCTCACCAGACAGGGCCTCCATCTCGAGCGAGCAGTACTTC.

Comments on this clonotype: Germline and junction disagree at one end, which may indicate a read error. The CDR3 here is CASSGLDLRGEQLF. The DNA for the CDR3 is TGCGCCAGCAGCGGGCTCGATCTCCGTGGTGAGCAGCTCTTC. This chain links TRBV5-1 with TRBJ2-1; unclear D gene. There are 14 residues in the CDR3. The germline gives CDR1 SGHRS, CDR2 YFSETQ.

This clonotype was counted at least ten times. This rearrangement joins TRBV20-1 to TRBJ2-1, with 7 nucleotides matching TRBD1. Germline V gives CDR1 DFQATT, CDR2 SNEGSKA (reference sequence). The V and J ends lost 0 bases and 7 bases, in that order; junction bases with no gene match: 3. The CDR3 covers 13 residues. The CDR3: CSAREQGLNEQFF. The DNA for the CDR3 is TGCAGTGCTAGAGAACAGGGGCTGAATGAGCAGTTCTTC.

The chain recombines TRBV5-1 with TRBJ2-3, with no clear D. Trimming took 4 bases from V and 0 from J, leaving 12 bases between them. The length of the CDR3 is 15 residues. In germline, CDR1 is SGHRS, CDR2 YFSETQ. The CDR3 reads CASSVVGSSTDTQYF. CDR3 in DNA: TGCGCCAGCAGCGTAGTTGGATCTAGCACAGATACGCAGTATTTT.

Note on this clonotype: This may be a read error: a much more frequent sequence differs by one nucleotide. The chain uses TRBV7-9 and TRBJ2-7; no clear D. The CDR3 spans 13 residues. Germline CDR1 reads SEHNR; CDR2 reads FQNEAQ (reference sequence). V lost 5 bases to trimming and J lost 4 bases, with 12 bases between them. CDR3 region: CASSRMDRYEQYF. DNA of the CDR3: TGTGCCAGCAGCCGGATGGATAGGTACGAGCAGTACTTC.